The 8 T cell receptor beta chains presented below share a single source sample, sequenced in a study of shared clonotypes between healthy human individuals. Clones were read by immunoSEQ multiplex PCR, and TCRdb kept only the in-frame ones, dropping some. Of about 670,000 clones listed, 72% are singletons. The specimen sequenced was memory CD4+ T cells sorted from blood. Subset described: CD45RA-negative fraction. These receptors came from a woman in her thirties in good health.

V usage is TRBV4-1 and J usage is TRBJ1-4, with 8 nucleotides matching TRBD1. The V and J ends lost 1 base and 0 bases, in that order; junction bases with no gene match: 4. Germline V gene data show CDR1 as MGHRA and CDR2 as YSYEKL. The CDR3 extends over 17 amino acids. CDR3 sequence reads: CASSQGTGFATNEKLFF. The CDR3 nucleotides are TGCGCCAGCAGCCAAGGGACAGGGTTTGCAACTAATGAAAAACTGTTTTTT.

This chain links TRBV7-3 with TRBJ2-2, with D perhaps TRBD1 or TRBD2 (5 bases each). The V gene's germline CDR1 is SGHTA and CDR2 FQGTGA. This CDR3 region has 16 residues. Trimming took 0 bases from V and 8 from J, leaving 16 bases between them. As DNA, the CDR3 is TGTGCCAGCAGCTTAACCGGGGCTACTCCGGCGGGGGAGCTGTTTTTT. It codes for CASSLTGATPAGELFF.

This clone occurred many times. This sequence joins TRBV5-5 and TRBJ2-6; D is perhaps TRBD1 (6 bases). Germline CDR1 reads SGHKS; CDR2 reads YYEKEE (reference sequence). The CDR3 runs 17 residues. The germline V and J ends were trimmed by 1 base and 2 bases, with 13 bases remaining between them. As DNA, the CDR3 is TGTGCCAGCAGCTTGCATACAGGGTGGGCTGGGGCCAACGTCCTGACTTTC. Translated: CASSLHTGWAGANVLTF.

Turning to this clone: At one boundary the junction diverges from the germline segment, which might be a read error. This rearrangement joins TRBV11-2 to TRBJ2-7; D call uncertain. The germline gives CDR1 SGHAT, CDR2 FQNNGV. CDR3 size: 13 residues. The CDR3 DNA is TGCGCCAGCAGCTTGGGGAAAACCTACGAGCAGTACTTC. Translating it yields CASSLGKTYEQYF.

This clone was observed once. The V call is TRBV27, the J call TRBJ1-5; 7 bases line up with TRBD1. V shed 4 bases and J 0 bases; nucleotides not matched to a gene: 9. Germline V lookup: CDR1 MNHEY, CDR2 SMNVEV (reference sequence). This CDR3 is 17 amino acids long. CDR3 sequence reads: CASSSSTDRVSNQPQHF. The CDR3, as DNA: TGTGCCAGCAGTTCTTCTACCGACAGGGTTAGCAATCAGCCCCAGCATTTT.

The chain employs TRBV28 and TRBJ1-3; 8 bases are a match to TRBD1. V gave up 5 bases and J gave up 4 bases; unmatched junction bases: 4. CDR3 size: 14 residues. Germline V gives CDR1 MDHEN, CDR2 SYDVKM. In DNA, the CDR3 is TGTGCCAGCAGTCCCGGACAGGGCGGAAACACCATATATTTT. It encodes CASSPGQGGNTIYF.

The chain has TRBV5-1 and TRBJ1-1; 10 nucleotides agree with TRBD1. V lost 3 bases and J lost 1; bases outside the gene matches: 3. The length of the CDR3 is 15 residues. Per germline, CDR1 SGHRS and CDR2 YFSETQ. The CDR3, as DNA: TGCGCCAGCAGCTCCCGGACAGGGGGGAACACTGAAGCTTTCTTT. Translating gives CASSSRTGGNTEAFF.

V and J are TRBV13 and TRBJ2-5; 9 bases map to TRBD2. CDR3 size: 18 residues. Germline V gene data show CDR1 as PRHDT and CDR2 as FYEKMQ (reference sequence). Trimming took 4 bases from V and 5 from J; bases not matched to a gene: 17. The DNA for the CDR3 is TGTGCCAGCAGCTCAAACACCATCCTAGCGGGATGGATGGAGACCCAGTACTTC. Its translation is CASSSNTILAGWMETQYF.